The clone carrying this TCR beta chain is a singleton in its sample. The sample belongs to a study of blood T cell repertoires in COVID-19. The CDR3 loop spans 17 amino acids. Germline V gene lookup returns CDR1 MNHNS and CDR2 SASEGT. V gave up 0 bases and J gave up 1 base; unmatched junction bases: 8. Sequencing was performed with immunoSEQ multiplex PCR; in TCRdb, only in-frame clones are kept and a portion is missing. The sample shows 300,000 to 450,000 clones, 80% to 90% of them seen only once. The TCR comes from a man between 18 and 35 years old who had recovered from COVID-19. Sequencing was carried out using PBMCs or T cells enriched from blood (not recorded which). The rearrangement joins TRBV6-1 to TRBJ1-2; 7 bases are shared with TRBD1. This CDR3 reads CASSEARDSDFNYGYTF. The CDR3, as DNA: TGTGCCAGCAGTGAAGCCCGGGACAGTGATTTTAACTATGGCTACACCTTC.